This T cell receptor beta chain was identified in a study of shared clonotypes between healthy human individuals. The repertoire was sequenced with immunoSEQ multiplex PCR; TCRdb's copy has only in-frame clones and lacks some. The data contain more than 500,000 clones, about 96% of them singletons. The CDR3 consists of 13 residues. Germline assignment: CDR1 SGHRS and CDR2 YFSETQ. After removal of 4 bases from V and 6 bases from J, the junction contained 4 bases not matched to a gene. The receptor was isolated from a woman aged 25 to 39 in good health. Sequencing was performed on naive CD4+ T cells sorted from blood. Subset described: CD45RA+ positively selected. The chain is built from TRBV5-1 and TRBJ2-1; TRBD1 aligns across 7 bases. The CDR3 sequence: CASSRDRVNEQFF. The CDR3 region has the DNA TGCGCCAGCAGCCGGGACAGAGTCAATGAGCAGTTCTTC. Combining the CDR3 with reference TRBV5-1 and TRBJ2-1 gives the whole variable domain KAGVTQTPRYLIKTRGQQVTLSCSPISGHRSVSWYQQTPGQGLQFLFEYFSETQRNKGNFPGRFSGRQFSNSRSEMNVSTLELGDSALYLCASSRDRVNEQFFGPGTRLTVL.